This T cell receptor beta chain was captured in a study of blood T cell repertoires in COVID-19 (dated by TCRdb to the early 2020s). About the full investigation: Samples covering the acute and convalescent phases of COVID-19 were provided by collaborators in the United States, Italy and Spain. The material from the prospective study consisted of cDNA or gDNA derived from T cells, B-cell-depleted T cells, or PBMCs. Subjects who had been exposed to COVID-19, were actively infected with it, or had recovered from it provided the deeply sampled blood TCRbeta repertoires that made up the dataset. A freely available public database, intended as a resource for researchers studying the immune response to SARS-CoV-2, is where the repertoires were released. Samples came from the ongoing ImmuneRACE study (first 160 participants) plus 1,254 subjects from 6 global collaborators. Nearly every sample came with metadata listing a de-identified subject ID, COVID-19 status, age in years and sex. Where available, HLA class I and class II types were taken from metadata supplied by the sample provider and were not determined by assay-based typing. What the study reported, not specific to this receptor: How much clinical and demographic metadata was included differed by source and by participant, and the metadata was provided uncurated.

V trim: 3 bases; J trim: 7 bases; unmatched bases: 7. The CDR3 measures 15 amino acids from cysteine to phenylalanine. CDR3 DNA is the only sequence kept; it has 45 bases, read in frame from the first base. CDR1 and CDR2 are drawn from the germline V gene (reference sequence): LNHNV, YYDKDF. The immunoSEQ Assay, a bias-controlled multiplex PCR, was used to amplify TCRbeta CDR3 regions from genomic DNA. The published analysis was carried out like this. Within the assay, amplification of reference gene primers was used to estimate how many nucleated cells each sample contained. To quantify the absolute abundance of each unique TCRbeta CDR3 rearrangement, sequence reads were collapsed and filtered. For each sample, productive Simpson clonality was calculated as the square root of Simpson's diversity index across productive rearrangements. The immuneACCESS repertoire file appears here via TCRdb, limited to in-frame rearrangements. These files lack a portion of the clones; in checked studies, under half of the deficit traces to unresolved V genes, and the cause of the others is not known. Clone size and the V and J calls come from that table; the DNA yielded D and trimming. The sample profile shows about 230,000 clones; over 70% of them were found once. The ten biggest clones cover about 8% of the sample.

Points on this clone: Its antigen is unknown. No much larger clone exists at a distance of one base, and base qualities are not known.

Whole blood was collected in K2EDTA tubes by collaborating institutions according to the institutions' own protocols. Collaborator samples were shipped for TCRbeta analysis as frozen whole blood, isolated PBMCs, or DNA extracted from either sample type. This clonotype originated in a woman older than 75 with acute or convalescent COVID-19. The chain is made from TRBV15 and TRBJ1-5; TRBD1 fits 9 bases in the junction. The sequencing sample was made of peripheral blood. The DNA is TGTGCCACCAGCAGTTCGGACAGGGGTCGGCAGCCCCAGCATTTT. It specifies CATSSSDRGRQPQHF.